The 8 T cell receptor beta chains below were found in one sample sequenced in a study of blood T cell repertoires in COVID-19. Profiling relied on immunoSEQ multiplex PCR, and the TCRdb table lists in-frame clones only, not all of them. Of approximately 180,000 clones in the sample, roughly 90% were seen once. The sequencing sample was made of peripheral blood. These receptors were obtained from a woman aged 45-60 years with acute or convalescent COVID-19.

The chain couples TRBV25-1 to TRBJ1-1, with D uncertain. Between the trimmed V and J ends, which lost 8 bases and 2 bases, there was a span of 18 bases. The CDR3 runs 15 residues. Looked up from germline, CDR1 is MGHDK and CDR2 is SYGVNS. The CDR3, as DNA: TGTGCCAGCTCAAGAGTGGGCCAGCTCAACACTGAAGCTTTCTTT. Encoded protein: CASSRVGQLNTEAFF.

This rearrangement joins TRBV7-2 to TRBJ2-7, with 9 bases identical to TRBD2. The CDR3 has 19 residues. In germline, CDR1 is SGHTA, CDR2 FQGNSA. J gave up 9 bases and V 5 bases, and 26 bases lay outside the gene matches. CDR3 in amino acids: CASSNPSGLAEHRSSGQYF. The CDR3 DNA follows: TGTGCCAGCAGCAACCCCTCGGGACTAGCCGAACACCGTTCTTCTGGGCAGTACTTC. Based on the CDR3 plus reference TRBV7-2 and TRBJ2-7, the full variable domain is GAGVSQSPSNKVTEKGKDVELRCDPISGHTALYWYRQSLGQGLEFLIYFQGNSAPDKSGLPSDRFSAERTGGSVSTLTIQRTQQEDSAVYLCASSNPSGLAEHRSSGQYFGPGTRLTVT.

The gene calls are TRBV7-9 and TRBJ2-1, with a possible D match to TRBD2 (5 bases). Per germline, CDR1 SEHNR and CDR2 FQNEAQ (reference sequence). This CDR3 has 12 residues. V was shortened by 3 bases and J by 10 bases, with 10 bases between the two germline ends. The CDR3 DNA sequence: TGTGCCAGCAGCTTTAGAGGGTGGGAGCAGTTCTTC. Translating gives CASSFRGWEQFF.

In nucleotides, the CDR3 is TGCGCCAGCAGCCCCGGGGTCGTCACCGGGGAGCTGTTTTTT. Translated: CASSPGVVTGELFF. The chain recombines TRBV4-3 with TRBJ2-2, with TRBD2 as a possible D gene (5 bases). The CDR3 is made up of 14 amino acids. Germline CDR1 is LGHNA and CDR2 is YSLEER. V was clipped by 4 bases and J by 4 bases, with 10 bases between them.

A word on this clone: The sample has other DNA sequences that encode this CDR3 too. The J gene is TRBJ2-1, the V gene TRBV19, with D perhaps matching TRBD2 (5 bases). The CDR3 sequence is 13 residues long. CDR1 and CDR2 (germline): LNHDA, SQIVND (reference sequence). V shed 5 bases and J shed 1 base, with 6 bases lying between them. The CDR3 region is CASSRGSYNEQFF. In nucleotides, the CDR3 is TGTGCCAGTAGTCGGGGATCCTACAATGAGCAGTTCTTC.

The chain links TRBV6-5 to TRBJ2-2; D possibly corresponds to TRBD2 (5 bases). Germline V gives CDR1 MNHEY, CDR2 SVGAGI. CDR3 size: 14 residues. Trimming pared 6 bases from V and 5 bases from J, leaving 13 bases between. The CDR3 region is CASRGREGTGELFF. DNA for the CDR3: TGTGCCAGCAGGGGTCGGGAAGGGACCGGGGAGCTGTTTTTT.

CDR3: CASSSSGQKGHEQYF. The CDR3 DNA follows: TGTGCCAGCAGCTCGTCGGGACAGAAGGGCCACGAGCAGTACTTC. The J gene is TRBJ2-7, the V gene TRBV7-2; the match to TRBD1 covers 7 bases. J lost 5 bases, V lost 4 bases, and 11 bases had no gene match. Per germline, CDR1 SGHTA and CDR2 FQGNSA. The CDR3 contains 15 residues.

The V gene is TRBV5-6, the J gene TRBJ1-4, with D tentatively TRBD1 (6 bases). Trimming removed 4 bases at V and 2 bases at J, with 12 bases between. Germline V gene sequence: CDR1 SGHDT, CDR2 YYEEEE. This CDR3 is built from 15 residues. The CDR3 here is CASSRTGFTNEKLFF. CDR3 coding DNA: TGTGCCAGCAGCCGCACAGGGTTCACTAATGAAAAACTGTTTTTT.